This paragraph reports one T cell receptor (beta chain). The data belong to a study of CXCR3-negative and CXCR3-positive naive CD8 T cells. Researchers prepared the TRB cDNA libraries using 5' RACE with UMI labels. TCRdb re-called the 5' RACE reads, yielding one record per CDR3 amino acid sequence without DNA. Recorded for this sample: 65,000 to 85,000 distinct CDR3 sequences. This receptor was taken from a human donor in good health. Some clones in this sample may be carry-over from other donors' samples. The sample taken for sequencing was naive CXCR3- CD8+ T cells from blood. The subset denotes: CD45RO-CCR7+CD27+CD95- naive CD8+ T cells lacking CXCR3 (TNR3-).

Here the CDR3 reads CSAIGMNTEAFF. This sequence joins TRBV20-1 and TRBJ1-1. This CDR3 comprises 12 residues. CDR1 and CDR2 (germline): DFQATT, SNEGSKA (reference sequence).